What follows is one TCR beta chain and its context. This specimen comes from a study of blood T cell repertoires in COVID-19. Germline V lookup: CDR1 LNHNV, CDR2 YYDKDF (reference sequence). This CDR3 is built from 16 residues. The trim removed 1 base at V and 7 bases at J, leaving 7 bases unmatched. The table came from immunoSEQ multiplex PCR; TCRdb's copy has only in-frame clones and leaves some out. Of around 250,000 clones in the sample, about 86% are singletons; the top ten hold 5.7%. Sequenced material: peripheral blood. The chain has TRBV15 and TRBJ2-1; the match to TRBD2 covers 10 bases. The source is an elderly man with acute or convalescent COVID-19. The CDR3 spells CATSRGRTSGSNEQFF. For the CDR3, the DNA is TGTGCCACCAGCAGAGGGAGGACTAGCGGAAGTAATGAGCAGTTCTTC.